These T cell receptor beta chains were read from a single sample in a study of T-cell memory formation after mild COVID-19. MiXCR, run by TCRdb on the 5' RACE reads, gives a single entry per CDR3 protein. In the table there are fewer than 90,000 distinct CDR3 sequences, more than 10% of which are singletons. Sample: PBMCs or a T cell subset sorted from them (not recorded which). The receptors were gathered from a man aged 18-30 years who had mild COVID-19 (a few samples of this study predate the infection). Cell type and time point are not known. The CDR3 runs from the conserved cysteine through the conserved F or W. Fields, in order: clone size, D gene, J gene, V gene, CDR3 DNA, CDR3 protein. A D gene is named only where the DNA matches it firmly. For some rows the clone size is stated as once, few or many, or as a class when expanded; others skip it.

many TRBD2 TRBJ2-1 TRBV29-1 TGCAGCGTTGAAATCCCCAGCGGGGGGGTCAATGAGCAGTTCTTC CSVEIPSGGVNEQFF
once . TRBJ2-1 TRBV7-9 TGTGCCAGCAGCTCCGGCTCCAGGATCGATGAGCAGTTCTTC CASSSGSRIDEQFF
. . TRBJ1-3 TRBV10-3 TGTGCCACCTTGACGGGACCGATCGACACCATATATTTT CATLTGPIDTIYF
few TRBD2 TRBJ2-1 TRBV3-1 TGTGCCAGCAGCGAGACTAGCGGGGGGTTCACCTACAATGAGCAGTTCTTC CASSETSGGFTYNEQFF
few . TRBJ2-3 TRBV7-3 TGTGCCAGCAGAGGGGTCACAGATACGCAGTATTTT CASRGVTDTQYF
. . TRBJ1-4 TRBV6-6 TGTGCCAGCAATTACATCGCAACTAATGAAAAACTGTTTTTT CASNYIATNEKLFF
few TRBD1 TRBJ2-3 TRBV20-1 TGCAGTGCCCGGGACAGGGTGAAGGGAGATACGCAGTATTTT CSARDRVKGDTQYF
few TRBD2 TRBJ2-4 TRBV4-3 TGCGCCAGCAGCCAAGATAACCTAGCGGGAGGGAAAAACATTCAGTACTTC CASSQDNLAGGKNIQYF
many TRBD2 TRBJ2-1 TRBV6-2/TRBV6-3 TGTGCCAGCAGTCCTCTAGCGGGGGAGTACAATGAGCAGTTCTTC CASSPLAGEYNEQFF
. . TRBJ1-1 TRBV29-1 TGCAGCGTGGAAAAGAACACTGAAGCTTTCTTT CSVEKNTEAFF
. . TRBJ2-6 TRBV18 TGTGCCAGCTCACCACCGCGGCAGGGGTACGCTGGGGCCAACGTCCTGACTTTC CASSPPRQGYAGANVLTF
. . TRBJ2-1 TRBV2 TGTGCCAGCAGTGAAACCCCGGGGGAGGTGGATGAGCAGTTCTTC CASSETPGEVDEQFF
many TRBD1 TRBJ2-2 TRBV7-9 TGTGCCAGCGCGGACAGGGCCTACACCGGGGAGCTGTTTTTT CASADRAYTGELFF
. . TRBJ2-6 TRBV7-6 TGTGCCAGCAGCTTAGTACCCGGGACGTATCAGTCCGGGGCCAACGTCCTGACTTTC CASSLVPGTYQSGANVLTF
. . TRBJ2-5 TRBV7-9 TGTGCCAGCAGCTTAGGCGGGACGTGGGAGACCCAGTACTTC CASSLGGTWETQYF
few TRBD1 TRBJ1-2 TRBV4-3 TGCGCCAGCAGCCAAGACTATCCGGGGACAGGGTATGGCTACACCTTC CASSQDYPGTGYGYTF
once TRBD1 TRBJ2-1 TRBV18 TGTGCCAGCTCACCACAGGGGGCCCGTGGCAATGAGCAGTTCTTC CASSPQGARGNEQFF
. TRBD1 TRBJ2-1 TRBV7-9 TGTGCCAGCAGCCACGCTGGACAGGGGTGGAATGAGCAGTTCTTC CASSHAGQGWNEQFF